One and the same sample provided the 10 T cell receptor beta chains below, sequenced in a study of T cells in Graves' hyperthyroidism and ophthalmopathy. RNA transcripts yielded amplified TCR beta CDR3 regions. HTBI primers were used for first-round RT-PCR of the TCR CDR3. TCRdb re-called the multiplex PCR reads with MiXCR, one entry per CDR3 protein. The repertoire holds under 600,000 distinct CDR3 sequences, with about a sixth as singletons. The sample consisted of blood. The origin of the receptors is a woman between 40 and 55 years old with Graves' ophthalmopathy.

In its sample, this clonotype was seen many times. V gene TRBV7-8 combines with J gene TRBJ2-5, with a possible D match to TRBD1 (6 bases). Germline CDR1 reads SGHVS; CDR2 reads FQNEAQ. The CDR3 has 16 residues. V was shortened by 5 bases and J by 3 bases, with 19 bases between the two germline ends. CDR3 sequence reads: CASSEWEQGIEETQYF. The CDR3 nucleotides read TGTGCCAGCAGCGAATGGGAACAGGGTATCGAAGAGACCCAGTACTTC. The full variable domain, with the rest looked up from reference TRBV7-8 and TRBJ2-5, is GAGVSQSPRYKVAKRGQDVALRCDPISGHVSLFWYQQALGQGPEFLTYFQNEAQLDKSGLPSDRFFAERPEGSVSTLKIQRTQQEDSAVYLCASSEWEQGIEETQYFGPGTRLLVL.

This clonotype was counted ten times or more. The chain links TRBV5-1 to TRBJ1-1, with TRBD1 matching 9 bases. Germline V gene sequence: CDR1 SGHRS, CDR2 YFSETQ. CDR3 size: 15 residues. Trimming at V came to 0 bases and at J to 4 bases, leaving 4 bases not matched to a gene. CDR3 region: CASSLAETGGTEAFF. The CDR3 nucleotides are TGCGCCAGCAGCTTGGCTGAGACAGGGGGCACTGAAGCTTTCTTT.

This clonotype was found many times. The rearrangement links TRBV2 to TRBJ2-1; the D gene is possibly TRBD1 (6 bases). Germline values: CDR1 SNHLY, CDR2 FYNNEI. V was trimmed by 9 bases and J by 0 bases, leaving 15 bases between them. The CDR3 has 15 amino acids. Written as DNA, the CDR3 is TGTGCCAGTAACAGGGTTTCAAGCTCCTACAATGAGCAGTTCTTC. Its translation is CASNRVSSSYNEQFF.

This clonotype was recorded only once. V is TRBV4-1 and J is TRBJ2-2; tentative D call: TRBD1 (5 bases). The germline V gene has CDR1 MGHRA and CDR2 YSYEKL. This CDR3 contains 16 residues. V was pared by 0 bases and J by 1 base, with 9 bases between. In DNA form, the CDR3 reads TGCGCCAGCAGCCAAGATCGAAGGGGGAACACCGGGGAGCTGTTTTTT. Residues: CASSQDRRGNTGELFF.

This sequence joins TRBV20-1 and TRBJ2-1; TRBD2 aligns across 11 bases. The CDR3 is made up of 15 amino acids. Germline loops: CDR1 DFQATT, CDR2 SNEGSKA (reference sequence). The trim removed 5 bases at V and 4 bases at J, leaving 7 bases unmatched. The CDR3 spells CSAGVGTSGYNEQFF. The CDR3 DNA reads TGCAGTGCTGGGGTGGGGACTAGCGGTTACAATGAGCAGTTCTTC.

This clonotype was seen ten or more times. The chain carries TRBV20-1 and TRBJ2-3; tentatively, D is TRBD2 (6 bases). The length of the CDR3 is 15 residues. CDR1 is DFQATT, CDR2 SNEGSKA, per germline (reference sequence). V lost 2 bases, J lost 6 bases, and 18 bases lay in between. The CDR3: CSARTSTTPGDTQYF. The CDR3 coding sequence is TGCAGTGCTAGAACTAGCACAACCCCGGGGGATACGCAGTATTTT.

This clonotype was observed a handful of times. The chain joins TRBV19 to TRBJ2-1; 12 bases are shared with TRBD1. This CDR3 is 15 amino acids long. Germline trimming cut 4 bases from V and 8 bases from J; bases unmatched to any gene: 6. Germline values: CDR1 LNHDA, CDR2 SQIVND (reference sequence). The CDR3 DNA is TGTGCCAGTAGTACCCGGGACAGGGGGCAGGATGAGCAGTTCTTC. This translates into CASSTRDRGQDEQFF.

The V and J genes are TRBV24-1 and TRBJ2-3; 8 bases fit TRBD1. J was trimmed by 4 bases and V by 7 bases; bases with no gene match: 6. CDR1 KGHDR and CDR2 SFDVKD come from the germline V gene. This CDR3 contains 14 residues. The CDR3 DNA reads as TGTGCCACCAGGAAGGACAGGGAAGCAGATACGCAGTATTTT. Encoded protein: CATRKDREADTQYF.

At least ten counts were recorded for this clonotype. CDR3 residues: CASSSGSGSSTDTQYF. CDR3 sequence (DNA): TGTGCCAGCAGTTCGGGAAGCGGATCTAGCACAGATACGCAGTATTTT. This chain joins TRBV6-2 or TRBV6-3 and TRBJ2-3, with a weak D call TRBD2 (5 bases). Germline CDR1 reads MNHEY; CDR2 reads SVGEGT. The CDR3 is 16 amino acids. V lost 4 bases and J 0 bases, leaving 14 bases between the germline ends.

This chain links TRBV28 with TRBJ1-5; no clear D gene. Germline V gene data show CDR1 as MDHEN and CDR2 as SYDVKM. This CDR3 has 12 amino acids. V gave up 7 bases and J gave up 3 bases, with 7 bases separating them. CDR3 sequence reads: CASMIANQPQHF. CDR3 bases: TGTGCCAGCATGATAGCCAATCAGCCCCAGCATTTT.